This T cell receptor (beta chain) was observed in a study of T cells in Graves' hyperthyroidism and ophthalmopathy. Subjects aged 18 to 65 presented with newly diagnosed hyperthyroidism of less than 2 months' duration. Reasons for excluding patients were uncontrolled infection, other autoimmune disease, pregnancy or lactation. Trimming removed 5 bases at V and 5 bases at J, with 17 bases between. The CDR3 extends over 15 amino acids. The germline V gene has CDR1 SGHRS and CDR2 YFSETQ. Comments on this clonotype: Its antigen remains unidentified.

The investigators amplified TCR beta CDR3 regions from RNA transcripts. An initial round of RT-PCR targeting the TCR CDR3 relied on the HTBI primer set. In TCRdb, the multiplex PCR reads were re-called with MiXCR into one record per CDR3 protein. The sample includes fewer than 800,000 distinct CDR3 sequences, approximately 16% seen only once; the top ten take around 7.7%. Findings and caveats of the study: Stable hyperthyroidism was told apart from ophthalmopathy by a model built on 13 V-J features. Blood also showed most of the thyroid clonotypes that were expanded above 0.001.

Sequenced: blood. The rearrangement joins TRBV5-1 to TRBJ2-1, with unresolved D. The source is a man aged 18 to 29 with Graves' hyperthyroidism. CDR3 in DNA: TGCGCCAGCAGGGCCCCGGGCGCTCTCAACAATGAGCAGTTCTTC. It codes for CASRAPGALNNEQFF.